Shown below are 5 T cell receptor beta chains from a single sample sequenced in a study of shared clonotypes between healthy human individuals. Profiling relied on immunoSEQ multiplex PCR, and the TCRdb table lists in-frame clones only, not all of them. The table shows some 92,000 clones, with around 47% occurring only once. Specimen: PBMCs. All receptors derive from a woman between 40 and 55 years old in good health. Some clones in this sample may be carry-over from other donors' samples.

This clone was counted between two and nine times. This likely reflects a read error, since a far larger clone is one base away. The V call is TRBV5-6, the J call TRBJ2-1; no clear D gene. Germline CDR1 SGHDT, CDR2 YYEEEE. The CDR3 length is 15 residues. This CDR3 is CASSLVPEAYNERFF. DNA of the CDR3: TGTGCCAGCAGCTTAGTTCCAGAGGCCTACAATGAGCGGTTCTTC.

The chain uses TRBV10-3 and TRBJ1-1; no definite D call. Germline loops: CDR1 ENHRY, CDR2 SYGVKD. Trimming left V 3 bases short and J 4 bases short, with 9 bases between. The CDR3 has 13 amino acids. This CDR3 is CAISEVVTTEAFF. The CDR3 DNA reads as TGTGCCATCAGTGAAGTGGTGACCACTGAAGCTTTCTTT.

Only a few counts were recorded for this clone. V is TRBV2 and J is TRBJ2-7; perhaps TRBD1 as D (5 bases). CDR3 length equals 14 residues. Trimming stripped 9 bases from V and 3 bases from J, with 18 bases between. Per germline, CDR1 SNHLY and CDR2 FYNNEI. The CDR3 is CASQLEQAIYEQYF. CDR3 bases: TGTGCCAGTCAATTAGAACAGGCTATCTACGAGCAGTACTTC.

The chain employs TRBV28 and TRBJ1-5; weak D call: TRBD1 (6 bases). CDR1 and CDR2 from the germline V gene are MDHEN and SYDVKM. The V gene lost 5 bases and the J gene lost 9 bases, with 20 bases spanning the gap. This CDR3 spans 15 amino acids. CDR3 DNA sequence: TGTGCCAGCAGTCCACCGACAGGCCAAATCGCGCCCCAGCATTTT. It codes for CASSPPTGQIAPQHF.

On this clone: Since a much larger clone is just one base distant, this may be a read error. V gene TRBV7-2 combines with J gene TRBJ2-6; D possibly corresponds to TRBD2 (5 bases). CDR3 size: 16 residues. V dropped 2 bases and J dropped 0 bases, with 8 bases sitting between them. The germline V gene has CDR1 SGHTA and CDR2 FQGNSA. Written as DNA, the CDR3 is TGTGCCAGCAGCTTACGGGGAGTCTCTGGGGCCAACGTCCTGACTTTC. The encoded protein is CASSLRGVSGANVLTF.